This record looks at one T cell receptor beta chain sequence and its context. Antigen: not known. These data belong to a study of cytomegalovirus exposure and HLA in healthy donors. Study background: In terms of ancestry, the Caucasian-associated cluster contained about four fifths of the approximately 400 genotyped donors.

Findings and caveats of the study: An analysis done earlier found most TCR beta V segments productive about 90% or about 30% of the time.

Germline values: CDR1 SQVTM, CDR2 ANQGSEA. This CDR3 comprises 12 residues. V was clipped by 7 bases and J by 5 bases, with 14 bases between them. The primer mix had 60 Vbeta and 13 Jbeta primers. Some clones are missing from TCRdb's copy, which holds only in-frame ones; the method was immunoSEQ multiplex PCR. The sample lists under 250,000 clones, about four fifths occurring once. The sequence was collected from a man aged 40-55 years in good health and CMV-seropositive. The chain couples TRBV29-1 to TRBJ1-2; no firm D call. The specimen was PBMCs. CDR3 DNA sequence: TGCAGCGCCCCCCAAGGAGGGTATGGCTACACCTTC. Its translation is CSAPQGGYGYTF.